The 21 T cell receptor beta chains reported below all come from one sample, sequenced in a study of control samples from healthy donors and cancer patients. Using immunoSEQ multiplex PCR, the repertoire was profiled, and TCRdb retains in-frame clones only, with some absent. In the table there are about 130,000 clones, approximately 84% of which are singletons. Sequencing used blood. These receptors were taken from a man aged 18 to 29 in good health.

The chain is built from TRBV30 and TRBJ2-2, with unresolved D. The CDR3 is 13 residues long. Looked up from germline, CDR1 is GTSNPN and CDR2 is SVGIG (reference sequence). V lost 3 bases and J 0 bases, leaving 5 bases between the germline ends. CDR3 sequence (DNA): TGTGCCTGGAGGGGAACGAACACCGGGGAGCTGTTTTTT. It is translated as CAWRGTNTGELFF.

This chain connects TRBV2 to TRBJ2-2, with D possibly being TRBD1 or TRBD2 (6 bases each). Trimming removed 5 bases at V and 4 bases at J, with 14 bases between. The CDR3 is 15 amino acids. CDR1 is SNHLY and CDR2 is FYNNEI in the germline V gene. Written as DNA, the CDR3 is TGTGCCAGCAGTCCCCAACAGGGAGGCACCGGGGAGCTGTTTTTT. Translated: CASSPQQGGTGELFF.

V and J are TRBV5-4 and TRBJ1-2, with 8 bases matching TRBD1. V gave up 9 bases and J gave up 2 bases; unmatched junction bases: 9. The germline V gene has CDR1 SGHNT and CDR2 YYREEE (reference sequence). This CDR3 has 14 residues. The chain's CDR3 is CATQPGGPNYGYTF. In nucleotides, the CDR3 is TGTGCCACTCAACCAGGGGGCCCCAACTATGGCTACACCTTC.

V gene TRBV9 combines with J gene TRBJ2-1; tentatively, D is TRBD2 (6 bases). Trimming took 4 bases from V and 8 from J, leaving 19 bases between them. In germline, CDR1 is SGDLS, CDR2 YYNGEE. This CDR3 region has 15 residues. The CDR3 sequence is CASSPLDYSSHEQFF. The CDR3 nucleotides are TGTGCCAGCAGCCCGCTGGACTACTCCTCTCATGAGCAGTTCTTC.

V usage is TRBV19 and J usage is TRBJ2-3, with 10 bases that match TRBD2. Per germline, CDR1 LNHDA and CDR2 SQIVND (reference sequence). V lost 3 bases, J lost 5 bases, and 17 bases stayed unmatched. The CDR3 has 19 amino acids. The CDR3 loop is CASSMGLATHKFHGDTQYF. The CDR3 DNA follows: TGTGCCAGTAGTATGGGACTAGCGACCCACAAGTTCCACGGAGATACGCAGTATTTT.

The chain employs TRBV6-5 and TRBJ2-7, with TRBD2 matching over 11 bases. This CDR3 has 15 amino acids. The germline gives CDR1 MNHEY, CDR2 SVGAGI. V was clipped by 7 bases and J by 4 bases; unmatched bases: 9. CDR3 nucleotides: TGTGCCAGCATGGCTAGACTAGCGGGGAAATACGAGCAGTACTTC. It codes for CASMARLAGKYEQYF.

V is TRBV19 and J is TRBJ1-4; TRBD1 is a possible D gene (5 bases). Germline V gene data show CDR1 as LNHDA and CDR2 as SQIVND (reference sequence). V shed 0 bases and J shed 14 bases, with 31 bases lying between them. The CDR3 covers 19 residues. This CDR3 reads CASSIDLWGGQGITKGLFF. The CDR3 DNA follows: TGTGCCAGTAGTATAGATCTGTGGGGCGGCCAGGGCATCACGAAGGGGCTGTTTTTT.

V gene TRBV10-3 combines with J gene TRBJ2-3; TRBD2 agrees at 12 bases. Unmatched junction bases numbered 4, after V lost 11 bases and J lost 4 bases. CDR1 is ENHRY, CDR2 SYGVKD, per germline. CDR3 size: 13 residues. CDR3 residues: CAAGLAGSDTQYF. The CDR3 nucleotides read TGTGCCGCAGGACTAGCGGGGTCAGATACGCAGTATTTT.

This clone has only one observation. V gene TRBV9 combines with J gene TRBJ2-7; 10 nucleotides agree with TRBD2. The germline CDR1 and CDR2 sequences are SGDLS and YYNGEE. Trimming at V came to 3 bases and at J to 3 bases, leaving 9 bases not matched to a gene. The length of the CDR3 is 16 residues. CDR3 sequence: CASSATPGTSVYEQYF. Written as DNA, the CDR3 is TGTGCCAGCAGCGCCACACCCGGGACTAGCGTCTACGAGCAGTACTTC.

This chain connects TRBV2 to TRBJ2-3; no clear D gene. Trimming removed 7 bases at V and 1 base at J, with 9 bases between. Per the germline V gene, CDR1 is SNHLY and CDR2 is FYNNEI. The CDR3 runs to 13 residues. CDR3 sequence: CASKGVGTDTQYF. The CDR3 DNA follows: TGTGCCAGCAAAGGTGTGGGCACAGATACGCAGTATTTT.

In its sample, this clone was seen once. The chain employs TRBV24-1 and TRBJ2-7; 8 bases are shared with TRBD1. V shed 4 bases, J shed 5 bases, and the junction held 6 bases outside the gene matches. The germline CDR1 and CDR2 sequences are KGHDR and SFDVKD. CDR3 length: 14 amino acids. The CDR3 loop is CATSDPGTGNEQYF. The CDR3 DNA reads TGTGCCACCAGTGACCCCGGGACAGGCAACGAGCAGTACTTC.

The J gene is TRBJ1-6, the V gene TRBV5-1; perhaps TRBD1 as D (5 bases). The germline V and J ends were trimmed by 5 bases and 8 bases, with 14 bases remaining between them. Germline-derived CDR1 and CDR2 are SGHRS and YFSETQ. The length of the CDR3 is 14 residues. CDR3 bases: TGCGCCAGCAGTTCCGGGACCAAGGATTCACCCCTCCACTTT. Translated, it gives CASSSGTKDSPLHF.

The J gene is TRBJ2-1, the V gene TRBV6-6; a possible D gene is TRBD1 (6 bases). CDR3 size: 18 residues. The V end was cut by 5 bases, the J end by 0 bases, with 20 bases between. Germline V CDR1 and CDR2: MNHNY, SVGAGI (reference sequence). The CDR3 is CASSPARQDLSSYNEQFF. In DNA, the CDR3 is TGTGCCAGCAGTCCCGCCCGACAGGACTTAAGCTCCTACAATGAGCAGTTCTTC.

This sequence joins TRBV5-1 and TRBJ1-1, with D possibly matching TRBD1 (5 bases). The CDR3 is 15 residues long. Trimming took 0 bases from V and 4 from J, leaving 13 bases between them. Germline V gene lookup returns CDR1 SGHRS and CDR2 YFSETQ. The CDR3 loop reads CASSLEGLAGTEAFF. In DNA form, the CDR3 reads TGCGCCAGCAGCTTGGAGGGGTTGGCGGGCACTGAAGCTTTCTTT.

The chain couples TRBV19 to TRBJ2-7, with TRBD2 matching 7 bases. CDR3 size: 14 residues. With 4 bases clipped from V and 6 bases from J, the junction kept 9 bases outside the gene matches. Germline CDR1 and CDR2: LNHDA and SQIVND (reference sequence). The DNA of the CDR3 is TGTGCCAGTAGTACCTTGGGGGGGGTTGGCGAGCAGTACTTC. Translating it yields CASSTLGGVGEQYF.

This CDR3 reads CASSMGGVLAGTDEQFF. The CDR3 DNA reads TGTGCCAGCAGCATGGGGGGCGTGCTAGCGGGAACGGATGAGCAGTTCTTC. V is TRBV5-4 and J is TRBJ2-1, with 9 bases matching TRBD2. The V gene's germline CDR1 is SGHNT and CDR2 YYREEE (reference sequence). Losses at the gene ends were 4 bases for V and 8 bases for J; bases not matched to a gene: 16. The CDR3 is 17 amino acids.

The chain recombines TRBV7-9 with TRBJ2-3, with 9 bases fitting TRBD2. J lost 5 bases, V lost 3 bases, and 6 bases had no gene match. The length of the CDR3 is 15 residues. Germline V gene data show CDR1 as SEHNR and CDR2 as FQNEAQ (reference sequence). The CDR3 bases are TGTGCCAGCAGCTTTAGCGGGAGAGACATAGATACGCAGTATTTT. Amino acid sequence: CASSFSGRDIDTQYF.

Only one count was recorded for this clone. The V call is TRBV27, the J call TRBJ1-1, with 7 nucleotides matching TRBD1. Trimming took 6 bases from V and 0 from J; bases not matched to a gene: 4. Germline V lookup: CDR1 MNHEY, CDR2 SMNVEV (reference sequence). The length of the CDR3 is 14 residues. The CDR3 loop is CASRDRHMNTEAFF. The CDR3 coding sequence is TGTGCCAGCAGGGACAGGCATATGAACACTGAAGCTTTCTTT.

The V and J genes are TRBV7-9 and TRBJ2-5; the D is unclear. CDR1 and CDR2 from the germline V gene are SEHNR and FQNEAQ (reference sequence). V gave up 1 base and J gave up 2 bases, with 5 bases separating them. The CDR3 sequence is 13 residues long. The CDR3 nucleotides are TGTGCCAGCAGCTTAGGGAAACAAGAGACCCAGTACTTC. Its protein product is CASSLGKQETQYF.

The sample holds one count of this clone. The chain employs TRBV5-4 and TRBJ2-3, with a tentative D call TRBD1 (5 bases). V was pared by 4 bases and J by 4 bases, with 16 bases between. CDR3 size: 15 residues. The V gene's germline CDR1 is SGHNT and CDR2 YYREEE (reference sequence). CDR3 DNA sequence: TGTGCCAGCAGCCCCAGGGCCCTTGGGGCAGATACGCAGTATTTT. Translating gives CASSPRALGADTQYF.

This chain links TRBV9 with TRBJ2-1, with 10 positions matching TRBD2. The CDR3 has 18 residues. Germline CDR1 SGDLS, CDR2 YYNGEE. The V gene end was trimmed by 3 bases and the J gene end by 4 bases; junction bases not matched to a gene: 13. In DNA form, the CDR3 reads TGTGCCAGCAGCGCCCCTCATCATCGAGCGGGAGGGTACAATGAGCAGTTCTTC. It yields the protein CASSAPHHRAGGYNEQFF.